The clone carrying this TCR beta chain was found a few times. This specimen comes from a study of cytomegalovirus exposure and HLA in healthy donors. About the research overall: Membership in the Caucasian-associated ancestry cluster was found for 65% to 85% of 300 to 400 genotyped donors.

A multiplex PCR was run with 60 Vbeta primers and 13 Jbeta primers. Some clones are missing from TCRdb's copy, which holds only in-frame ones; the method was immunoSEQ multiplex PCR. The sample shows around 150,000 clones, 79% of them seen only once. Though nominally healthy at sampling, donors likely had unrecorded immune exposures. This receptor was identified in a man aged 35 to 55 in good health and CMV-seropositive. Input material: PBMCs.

The CDR3 sequence: CASSPPTGGGNQPQHF. In DNA, the CDR3 is TGTGCCAGCAGCCCCCCGACGGGGGGCGGCAATCAGCCCCAGCATTTT. The rearrangement uses TRBV7-9 and TRBJ1-5; possibly TRBD1 for D (6 bases). Germline loops: CDR1 SEHNR, CDR2 FQNEAQ (reference sequence). Trimming took off 5 bases at V and 2 bases at J, with 16 bases between the two ends. The CDR3 spans 16 residues.